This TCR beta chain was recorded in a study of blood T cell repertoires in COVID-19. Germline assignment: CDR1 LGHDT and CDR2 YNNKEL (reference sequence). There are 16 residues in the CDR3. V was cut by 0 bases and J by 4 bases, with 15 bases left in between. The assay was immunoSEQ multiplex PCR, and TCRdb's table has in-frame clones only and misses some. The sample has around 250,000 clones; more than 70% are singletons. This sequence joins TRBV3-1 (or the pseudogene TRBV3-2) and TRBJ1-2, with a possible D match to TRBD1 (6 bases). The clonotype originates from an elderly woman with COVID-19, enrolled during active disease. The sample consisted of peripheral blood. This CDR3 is CASSQDMGDRSYGYTF. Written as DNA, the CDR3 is TGTGCCAGCAGCCAAGATATGGGCGACAGGTCCTATGGCTACACCTTC.